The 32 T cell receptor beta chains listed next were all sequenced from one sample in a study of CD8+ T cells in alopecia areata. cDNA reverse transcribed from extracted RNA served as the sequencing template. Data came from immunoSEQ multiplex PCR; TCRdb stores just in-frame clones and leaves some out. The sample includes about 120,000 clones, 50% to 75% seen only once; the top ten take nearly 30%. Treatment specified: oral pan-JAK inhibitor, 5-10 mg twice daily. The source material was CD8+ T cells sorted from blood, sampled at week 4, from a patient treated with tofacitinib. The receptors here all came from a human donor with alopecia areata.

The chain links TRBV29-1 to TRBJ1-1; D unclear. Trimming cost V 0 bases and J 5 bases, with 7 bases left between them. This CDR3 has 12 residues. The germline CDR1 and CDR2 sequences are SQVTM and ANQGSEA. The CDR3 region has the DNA TGCAGCGTTGAAGATCAAGGGACTGAAGCTTTCTTT. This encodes CSVEDQGTEAFF.

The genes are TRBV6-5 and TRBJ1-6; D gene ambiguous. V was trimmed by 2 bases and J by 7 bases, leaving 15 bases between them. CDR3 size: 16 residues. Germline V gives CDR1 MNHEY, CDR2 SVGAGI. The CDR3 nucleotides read TGTGCCAGCAGTTACACGGGCTGGACTGGAAATTCACCCCTCCACTTT. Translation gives CASSYTGWTGNSPLHF.

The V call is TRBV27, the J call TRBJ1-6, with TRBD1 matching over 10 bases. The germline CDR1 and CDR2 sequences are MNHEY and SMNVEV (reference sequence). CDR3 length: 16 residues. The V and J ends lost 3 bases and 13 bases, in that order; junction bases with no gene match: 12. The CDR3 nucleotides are TGTGCCAGCAGTTTCACAAAACCGGGACAGGGGAATCCCCTCCACTTT. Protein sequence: CASSFTKPGQGNPLHF.

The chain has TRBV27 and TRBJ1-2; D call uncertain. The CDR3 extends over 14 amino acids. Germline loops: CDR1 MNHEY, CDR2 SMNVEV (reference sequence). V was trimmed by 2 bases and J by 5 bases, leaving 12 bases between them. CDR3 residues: CASSLNGEGYGYTF. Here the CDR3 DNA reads TGTGCCAGCAGTTTAAATGGGGAAGGATATGGCTACACCTTC.

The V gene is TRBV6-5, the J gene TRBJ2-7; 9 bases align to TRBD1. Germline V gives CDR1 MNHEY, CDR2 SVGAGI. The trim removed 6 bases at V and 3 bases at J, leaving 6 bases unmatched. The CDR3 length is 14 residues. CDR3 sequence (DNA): TGTGCCAGCAGAGCCCCGGGACAGGGCTACGAGCAGTACTTC. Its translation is CASRAPGQGYEQYF.

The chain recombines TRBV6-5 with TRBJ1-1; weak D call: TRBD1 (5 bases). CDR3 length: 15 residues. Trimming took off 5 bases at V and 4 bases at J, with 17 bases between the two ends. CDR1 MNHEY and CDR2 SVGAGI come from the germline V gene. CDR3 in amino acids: CASSGTQGLGTEAFF. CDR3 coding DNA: TGTGCCAGCAGTGGGACTCAGGGACTGGGCACTGAAGCTTTCTTT.

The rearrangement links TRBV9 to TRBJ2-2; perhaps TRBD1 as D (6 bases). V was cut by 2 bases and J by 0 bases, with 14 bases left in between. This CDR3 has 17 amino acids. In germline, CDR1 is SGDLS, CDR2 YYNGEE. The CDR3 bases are TGTGCCAGCAGCGTCCACAGGGTTTTACCGAACACCGGGGAGCTGTTTTTT. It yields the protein CASSVHRVLPNTGELFF.

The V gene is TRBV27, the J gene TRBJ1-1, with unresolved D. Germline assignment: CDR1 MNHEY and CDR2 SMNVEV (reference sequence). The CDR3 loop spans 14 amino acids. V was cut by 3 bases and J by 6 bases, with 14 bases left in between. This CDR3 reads CASSFHTGSPEAFF. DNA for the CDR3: TGTGCCAGCAGTTTCCACACCGGGTCCCCTGAAGCTTTCTTT.

Here the CDR3 DNA reads TGTGCCAGCAGCTTAGGTTCGTCTGGGGGTCAGCCCCAGCATTTT. Translating gives CASSLGSSGGQPQHF. This chain uses TRBV7-8 with TRBJ1-5, with D perhaps matching TRBD1 (5 bases). Trimming left V 1 base short and J 6 bases short, with 13 bases between. Germline CDR1 reads SGHVS; CDR2 reads FQNEAQ. The CDR3 contains 15 residues.

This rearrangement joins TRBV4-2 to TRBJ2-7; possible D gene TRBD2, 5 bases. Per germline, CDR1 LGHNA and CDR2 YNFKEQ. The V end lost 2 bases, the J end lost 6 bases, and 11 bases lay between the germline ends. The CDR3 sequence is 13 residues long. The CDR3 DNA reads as TGTGCCAGCAGCCAACTTACCGGAGGCGAGCAGTACTTC. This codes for CASSQLTGGEQYF.

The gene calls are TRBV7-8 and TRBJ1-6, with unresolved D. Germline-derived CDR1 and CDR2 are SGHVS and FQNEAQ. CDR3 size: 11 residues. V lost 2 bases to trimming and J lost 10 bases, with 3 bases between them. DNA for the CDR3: TGTGCCAGCAGCTTAAACTCACCCCTCCACTTT. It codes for CASSLNSPLHF.

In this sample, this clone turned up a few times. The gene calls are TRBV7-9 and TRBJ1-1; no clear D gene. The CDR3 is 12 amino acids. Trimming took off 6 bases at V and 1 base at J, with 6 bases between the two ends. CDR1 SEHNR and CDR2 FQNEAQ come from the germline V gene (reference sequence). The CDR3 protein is CASRPTNTEAFF. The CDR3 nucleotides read TGTGCCAGCAGACCCACGAACACTGAAGCTTTCTTT.

This CDR3 reads CASSPGFGEQYF. For the CDR3, the DNA is TGCGCCAGCAGTCCAGGGTTCGGGGAGCAGTACTTC. This chain uses TRBV4-1 with TRBJ2-7; maybe TRBD1 (5 bases). Trimming removed 6 bases from V and 7 bases from J, with 13 bases in between. CDR1 is MGHRA and CDR2 is YSYEKL in the germline V gene. The CDR3 is 12 amino acids.

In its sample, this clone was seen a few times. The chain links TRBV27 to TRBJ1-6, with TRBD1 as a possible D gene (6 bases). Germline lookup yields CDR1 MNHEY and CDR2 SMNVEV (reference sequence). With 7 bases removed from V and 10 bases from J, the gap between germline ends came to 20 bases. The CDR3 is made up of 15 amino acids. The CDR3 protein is CASNPDSDYRSPLHF. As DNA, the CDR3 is TGTGCCAGCAATCCGGACAGCGACTATCGCTCACCCCTCCACTTT.

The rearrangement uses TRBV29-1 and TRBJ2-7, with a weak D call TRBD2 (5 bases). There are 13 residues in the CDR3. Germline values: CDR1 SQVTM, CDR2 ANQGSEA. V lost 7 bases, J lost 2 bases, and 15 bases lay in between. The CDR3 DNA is TGCAGCGCTGTATTGCCCGGGACCTACGAGCAGTACTTC. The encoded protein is CSAVLPGTYEQYF.

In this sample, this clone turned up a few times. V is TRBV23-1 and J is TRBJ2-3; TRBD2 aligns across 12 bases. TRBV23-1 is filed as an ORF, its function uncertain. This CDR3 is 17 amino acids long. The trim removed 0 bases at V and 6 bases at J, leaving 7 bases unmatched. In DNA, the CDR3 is TGCGCCAGCAGTCAATCTGATACTAGCGGGGGGTTGGATACGCAGTATTTT. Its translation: CASSQSDTSGGLDTQYF.

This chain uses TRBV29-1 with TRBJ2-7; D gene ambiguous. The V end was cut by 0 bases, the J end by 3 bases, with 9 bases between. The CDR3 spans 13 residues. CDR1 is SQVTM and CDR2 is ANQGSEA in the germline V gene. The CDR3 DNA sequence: TGCAGCGTTGAAGATCTTAGGGTCTACGAGCAGTACTTC. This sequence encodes CSVEDLRVYEQYF.

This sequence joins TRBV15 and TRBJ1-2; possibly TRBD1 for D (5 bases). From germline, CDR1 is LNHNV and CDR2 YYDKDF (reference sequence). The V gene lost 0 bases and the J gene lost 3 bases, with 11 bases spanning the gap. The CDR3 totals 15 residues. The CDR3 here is CATSRDRRADYGYTF. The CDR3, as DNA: TGTGCCACCAGCAGAGATCGCAGGGCTGACTATGGCTACACCTTC.

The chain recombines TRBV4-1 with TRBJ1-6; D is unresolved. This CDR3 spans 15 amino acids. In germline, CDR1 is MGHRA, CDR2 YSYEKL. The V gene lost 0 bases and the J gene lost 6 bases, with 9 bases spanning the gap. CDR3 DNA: TGCGCCAGCAGCCAAGATCTTTGGGCTAATTCACCCCTCCACTTT. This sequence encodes CASSQDLWANSPLHF.

The CDR3 sequence is CAWSGGTSGLETQYF. CDR3 coding DNA: TGTGCCTGGAGCGGAGGGACTAGCGGCTTAGAGACCCAGTACTTC. The chain has TRBV30 and TRBJ2-5; 11 bases are a match to TRBD2. From germline, CDR1 is GTSNPN and CDR2 SVGIG (reference sequence). This CDR3 has 15 amino acids. J was trimmed by 4 bases and V by 3 bases; bases with no gene match: 7.

This chain's CDR3 is CASSHWTGGNQPQHF. CDR3 nucleotides: TGCGCCAGCAGCCACTGGACAGGGGGAAATCAGCCCCAGCATTTT. This chain joins TRBV4-1 and TRBJ1-5; 10 bases are shared with TRBD1. Germline V CDR1 and CDR2: MGHRA, YSYEKL. The trim removed 3 bases at V and 4 bases at J, leaving 3 bases unmatched. The CDR3 length is 15 residues.

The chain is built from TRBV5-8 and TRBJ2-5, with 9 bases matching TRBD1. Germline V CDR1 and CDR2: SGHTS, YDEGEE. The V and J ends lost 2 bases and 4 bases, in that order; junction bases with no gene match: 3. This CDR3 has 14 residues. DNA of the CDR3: TGTGCCAGCAGCTTAGGACAGGGGCCAGAGACCCAGTACTTC. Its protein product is CASSLGQGPETQYF.

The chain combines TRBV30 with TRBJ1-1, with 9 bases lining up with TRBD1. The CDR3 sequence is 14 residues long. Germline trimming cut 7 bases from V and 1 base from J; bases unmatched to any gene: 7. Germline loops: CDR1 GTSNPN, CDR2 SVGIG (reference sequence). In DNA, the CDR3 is TGTGCCTCTCCACCGGGACAGGGGAACACTGAAGCTTTCTTT. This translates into CASPPGQGNTEAFF.

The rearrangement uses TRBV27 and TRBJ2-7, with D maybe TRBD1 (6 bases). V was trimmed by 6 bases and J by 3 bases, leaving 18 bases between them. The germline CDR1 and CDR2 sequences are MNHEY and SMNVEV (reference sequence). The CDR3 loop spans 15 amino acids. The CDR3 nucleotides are TGTGCCAGCAGCTCACTGGGACACCTCAACTACGAGCAGTACTTC. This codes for CASSSLGHLNYEQYF.

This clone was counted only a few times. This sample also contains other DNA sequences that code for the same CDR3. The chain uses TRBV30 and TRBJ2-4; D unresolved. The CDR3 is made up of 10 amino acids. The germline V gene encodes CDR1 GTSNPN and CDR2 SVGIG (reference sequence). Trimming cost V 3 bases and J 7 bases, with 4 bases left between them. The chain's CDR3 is CAWRGNIQYF. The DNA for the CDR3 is TGTGCCTGGAGGGGTAACATTCAGTACTTC.

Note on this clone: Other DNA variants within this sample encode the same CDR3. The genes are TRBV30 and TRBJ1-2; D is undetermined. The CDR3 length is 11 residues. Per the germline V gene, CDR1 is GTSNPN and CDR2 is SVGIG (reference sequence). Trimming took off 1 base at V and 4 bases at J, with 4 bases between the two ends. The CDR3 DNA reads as TGTGCCTGGAGTGGAGGCTATGGCTACACCTTC. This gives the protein CAWSGGYGYTF.

The CDR3 DNA is TGCGCCAGCTTGGGGGCCGTAGGGAGCAATCAGCCCCAGCATTTT. The encoded protein is CASLGAVGSNQPQHF. The chain uses TRBV23-1 and TRBJ1-5; tentative D call: TRBD1 (6 bases). TRBV23-1 is an ORF for which the function is uncertain. This CDR3 spans 15 amino acids. The V and J ends lost 8 bases and 1 base respectively, with 15 bases between them.

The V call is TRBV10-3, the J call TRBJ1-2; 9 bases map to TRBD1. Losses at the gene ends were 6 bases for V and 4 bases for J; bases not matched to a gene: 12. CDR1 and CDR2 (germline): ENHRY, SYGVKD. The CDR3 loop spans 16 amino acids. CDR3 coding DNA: TGTGCCATCAGCCTAAATACAGGGGGCGAGGTCTATGGCTACACCTTC. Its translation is CAISLNTGGEVYGYTF.

CDR3 loop: CASSPRGASGANVLTF. CDR3 coding DNA: TGTGCCAGCAGTCCTAGGGGAGCTTCTGGGGCCAACGTCCTGACTTTC. V is TRBV27 and J is TRBJ2-6; perhaps D is TRBD1 or TRBD2 (5 bases each). Germline values: CDR1 MNHEY, CDR2 SMNVEV (reference sequence). The CDR3 runs 16 residues. V gave up 5 bases and J gave up 1 base, with 12 bases separating them.

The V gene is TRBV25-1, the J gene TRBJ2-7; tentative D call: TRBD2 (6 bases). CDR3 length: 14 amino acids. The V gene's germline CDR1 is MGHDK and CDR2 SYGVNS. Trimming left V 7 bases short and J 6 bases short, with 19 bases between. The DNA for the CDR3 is TGTGCCAGCAAACCCTCTGGAGGGGATCCCGAGCAGTACTTC. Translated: CASKPSGGDPEQYF.

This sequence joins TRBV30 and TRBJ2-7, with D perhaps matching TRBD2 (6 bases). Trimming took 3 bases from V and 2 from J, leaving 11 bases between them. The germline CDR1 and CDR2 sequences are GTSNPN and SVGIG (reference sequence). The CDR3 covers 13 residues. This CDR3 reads CAWSRGMPYEQYF. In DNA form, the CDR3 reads TGTGCCTGGAGCCGGGGGATGCCCTACGAGCAGTACTTC.

CDR3 bases: TGTGCCAGCAGTTGGTCCTGGGATGAGCAGTTCTTC. Its translation is CASSWSWDEQFF. The chain combines TRBV6-6 with TRBJ2-1; D is undetermined. The CDR3 has 12 amino acids. Germline assignment: CDR1 MNHNY and CDR2 SVGAGI (reference sequence). The V end was cut by 4 bases, the J end by 8 bases, with 9 bases between.